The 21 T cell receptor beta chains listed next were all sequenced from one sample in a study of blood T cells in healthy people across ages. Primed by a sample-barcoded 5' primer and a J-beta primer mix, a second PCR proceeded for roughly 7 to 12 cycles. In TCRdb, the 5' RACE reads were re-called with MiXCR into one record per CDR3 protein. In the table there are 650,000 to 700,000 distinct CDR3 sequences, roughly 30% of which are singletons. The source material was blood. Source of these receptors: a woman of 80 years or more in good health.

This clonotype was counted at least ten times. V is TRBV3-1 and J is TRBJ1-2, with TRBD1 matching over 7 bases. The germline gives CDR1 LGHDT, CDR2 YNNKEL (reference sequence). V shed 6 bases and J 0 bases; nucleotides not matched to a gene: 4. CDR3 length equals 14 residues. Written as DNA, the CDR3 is TGTGCCAGCAGTAACAGGGGTACTAACTATGGCTACACCTTC. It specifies CASSNRGTNYGYTF.

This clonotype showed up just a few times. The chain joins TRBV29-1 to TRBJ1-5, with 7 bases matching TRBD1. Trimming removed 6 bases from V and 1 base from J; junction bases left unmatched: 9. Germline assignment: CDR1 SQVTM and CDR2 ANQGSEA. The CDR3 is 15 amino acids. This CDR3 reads CSVSGGVGSNQPQHF. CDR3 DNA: TGCAGCGTCTCAGGGGGGGTAGGGAGCAATCAGCCCCAGCATTTT.

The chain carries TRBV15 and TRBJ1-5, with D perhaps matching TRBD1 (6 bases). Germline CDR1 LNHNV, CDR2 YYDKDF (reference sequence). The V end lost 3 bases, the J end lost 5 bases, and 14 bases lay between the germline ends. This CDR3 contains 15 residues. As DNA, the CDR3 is TGTGCCACCAGCAGGGGACTACAGGGAGATCAGCCCCAGCATTTT. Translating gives CATSRGLQGDQPQHF. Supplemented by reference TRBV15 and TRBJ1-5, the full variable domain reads DAMVIQNPRYQVTQFGKPVTLSCSQTLNHNVMYWYQQKSSQAPKLLFHYYDKDFNNEADTPDNFQSRRPNTSFCFLDIRSPGLGDTAMYLCATSRGLQGDQPQHFGDGTRLSIL.

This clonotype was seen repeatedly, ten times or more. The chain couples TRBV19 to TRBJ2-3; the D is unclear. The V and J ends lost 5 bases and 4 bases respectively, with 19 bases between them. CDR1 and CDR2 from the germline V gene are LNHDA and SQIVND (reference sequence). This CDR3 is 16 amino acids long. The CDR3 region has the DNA TGTGCCAGTAGTCTCGACGGCAGAGAAGGTTCAGATACGCAGTATTTT. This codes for CASSLDGREGSDTQYF.

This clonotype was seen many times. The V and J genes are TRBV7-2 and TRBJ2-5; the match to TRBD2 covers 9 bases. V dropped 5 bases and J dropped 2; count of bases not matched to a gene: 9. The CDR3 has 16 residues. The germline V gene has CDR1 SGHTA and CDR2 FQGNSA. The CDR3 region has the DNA TGTGCCAGCAGCCCGCTAGGGCGGGGGGGACAAGAGACCCAGTACTTC. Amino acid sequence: CASSPLGRGGQETQYF.

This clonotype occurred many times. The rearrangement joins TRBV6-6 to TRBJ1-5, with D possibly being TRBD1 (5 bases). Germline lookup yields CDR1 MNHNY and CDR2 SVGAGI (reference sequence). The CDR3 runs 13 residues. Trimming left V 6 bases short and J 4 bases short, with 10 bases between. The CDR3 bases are TGTGCCAGCAGACAGGACTTTAATCAGCCCCAGCATTTT. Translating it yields CASRQDFNQPQHF.

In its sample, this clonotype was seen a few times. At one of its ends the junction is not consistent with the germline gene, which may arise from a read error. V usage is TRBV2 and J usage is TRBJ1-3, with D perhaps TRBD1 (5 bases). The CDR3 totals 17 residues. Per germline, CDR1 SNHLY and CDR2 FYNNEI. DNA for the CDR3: TGTGCCAGCAGCGAAGACAGAGAGACATACTCTGGAAACACCATATATTTT. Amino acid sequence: CASSEDRETYSGNTIYF.

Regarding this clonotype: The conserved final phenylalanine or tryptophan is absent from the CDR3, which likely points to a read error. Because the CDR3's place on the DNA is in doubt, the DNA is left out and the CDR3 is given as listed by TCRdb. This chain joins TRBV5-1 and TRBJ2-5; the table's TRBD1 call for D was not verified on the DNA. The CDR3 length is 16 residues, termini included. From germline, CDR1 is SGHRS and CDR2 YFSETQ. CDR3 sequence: CASSLELPGTGYTFGS.

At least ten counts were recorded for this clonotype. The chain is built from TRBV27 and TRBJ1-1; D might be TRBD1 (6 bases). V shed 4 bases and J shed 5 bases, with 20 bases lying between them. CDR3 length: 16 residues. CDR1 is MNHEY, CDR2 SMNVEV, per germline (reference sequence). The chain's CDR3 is CASSSIQGGTGTEAFF. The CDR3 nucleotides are TGTGCCAGCAGTTCCATACAGGGAGGGACGGGTACTGAAGCTTTCTTT.

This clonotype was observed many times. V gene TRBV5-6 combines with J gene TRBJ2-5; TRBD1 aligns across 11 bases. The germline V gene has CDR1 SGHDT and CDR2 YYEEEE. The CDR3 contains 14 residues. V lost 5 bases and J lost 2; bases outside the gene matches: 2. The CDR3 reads CASRGDRGQETQYF. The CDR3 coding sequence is TGTGCCAGCAGAGGGGACAGGGGGCAAGAGACCCAGTACTTC.

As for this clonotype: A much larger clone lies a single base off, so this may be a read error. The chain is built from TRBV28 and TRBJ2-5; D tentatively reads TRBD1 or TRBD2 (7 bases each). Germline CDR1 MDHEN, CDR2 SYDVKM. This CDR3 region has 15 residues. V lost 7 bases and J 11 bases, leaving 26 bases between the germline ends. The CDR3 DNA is TGTGCCAGCACCAGGGGGGGGGCCGGGTCAAATGAGCAGTACTTC. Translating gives CASTRGGAGSNEQYF.

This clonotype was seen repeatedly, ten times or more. DNA for the CDR3: TGCAGTGCTTTCGACAGGGGTGCCTACGAGCAGTACTTC. Its translation is CSAFDRGAYEQYF. V gene TRBV20-1 combines with J gene TRBJ2-7; TRBD1 agrees at 8 bases. CDR3 size: 13 residues. The trim removed 5 bases at V and 2 bases at J, leaving 5 bases unmatched. Looked up from germline, CDR1 is DFQATT and CDR2 is SNEGSKA (reference sequence).

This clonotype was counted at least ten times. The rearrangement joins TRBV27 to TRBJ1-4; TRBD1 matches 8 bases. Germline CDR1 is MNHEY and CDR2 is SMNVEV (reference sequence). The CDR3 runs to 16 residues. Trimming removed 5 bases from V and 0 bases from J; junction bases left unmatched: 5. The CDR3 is CASSRGQGATNEKLFF. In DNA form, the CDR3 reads TGTGCCAGCAGTCGTGGACAGGGCGCAACTAATGAAAAACTGTTTTTT.

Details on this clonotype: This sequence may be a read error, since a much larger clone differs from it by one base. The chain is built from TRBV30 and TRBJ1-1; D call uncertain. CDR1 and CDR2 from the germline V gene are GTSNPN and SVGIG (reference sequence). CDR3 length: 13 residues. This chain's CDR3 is CAWSVLKNTETFF. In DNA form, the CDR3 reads TGTGCCTGGAGTGTACTTAAGAACACTGAAACTTTCTTT.

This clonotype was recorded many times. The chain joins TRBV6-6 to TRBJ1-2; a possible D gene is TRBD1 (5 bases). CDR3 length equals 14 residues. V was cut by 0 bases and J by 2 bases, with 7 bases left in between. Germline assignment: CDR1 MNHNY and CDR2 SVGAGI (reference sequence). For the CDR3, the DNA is TGTGCCAGCAGTTACTCGAGACAGAACTATGGCTACACCTTC. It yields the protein CASSYSRQNYGYTF.

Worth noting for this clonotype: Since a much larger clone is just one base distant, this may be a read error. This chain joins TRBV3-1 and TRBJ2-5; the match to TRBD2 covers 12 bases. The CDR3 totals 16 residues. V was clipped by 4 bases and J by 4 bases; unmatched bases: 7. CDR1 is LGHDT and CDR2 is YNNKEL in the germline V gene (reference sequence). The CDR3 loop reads CASSLTTSGRRETQYF. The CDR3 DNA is TGTGCCAGCAGCCTTACAACTAGCGGGAGGCGAGAGACCCAGTACTTC.

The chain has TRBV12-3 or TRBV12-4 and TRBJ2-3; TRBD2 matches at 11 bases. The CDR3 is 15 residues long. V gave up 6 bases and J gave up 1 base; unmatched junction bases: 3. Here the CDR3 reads CASRLAGDRTDTQYF. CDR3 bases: TGTGCCAGCAGACTAGCGGGAGACCGCACAGATACGCAGTATTTT.

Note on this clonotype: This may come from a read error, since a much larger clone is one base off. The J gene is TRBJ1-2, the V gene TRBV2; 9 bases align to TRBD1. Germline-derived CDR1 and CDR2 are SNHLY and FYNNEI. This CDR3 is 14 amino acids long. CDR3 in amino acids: CASSRDREAYGCTF. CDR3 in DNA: TGTGCCAGCAGCCGGGACAGGGAAGCCTATGGCTGCACCTTC.

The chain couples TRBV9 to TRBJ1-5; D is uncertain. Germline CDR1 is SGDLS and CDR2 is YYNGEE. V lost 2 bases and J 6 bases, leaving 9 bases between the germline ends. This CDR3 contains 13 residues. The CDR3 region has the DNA TGTGCCAGCAGCGTCGGGGAGAGTCAGCCCCAGCATTTT. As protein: CASSVGESQPQHF.

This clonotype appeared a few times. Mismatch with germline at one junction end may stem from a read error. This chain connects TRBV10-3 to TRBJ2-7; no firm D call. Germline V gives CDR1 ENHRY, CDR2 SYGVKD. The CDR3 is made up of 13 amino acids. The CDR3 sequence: CAIRESTSYEQYF. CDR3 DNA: TGTGCCATCAGGGAGTCGACCTCCTACGAGCAGTACTTC.

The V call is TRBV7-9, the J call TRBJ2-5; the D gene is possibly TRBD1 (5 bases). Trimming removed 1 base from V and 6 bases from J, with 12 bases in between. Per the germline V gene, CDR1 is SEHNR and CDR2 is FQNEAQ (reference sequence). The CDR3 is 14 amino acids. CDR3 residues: CASSLEGSLQTQYF. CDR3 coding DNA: TGTGCCAGCAGCTTAGAGGGGTCATTGCAGACCCAGTACTTC.